This T cell receptor (beta chain) was identified in a study of blood T cell repertoires in COVID-19. TCRdb's copy holds only in-frame clones and misses some; the assay was immunoSEQ multiplex PCR. The repertoire holds around 220,000 clones, approximately 80% seen once, with about 20% in the top ten. Germline-derived CDR1 and CDR2 are SNHLY and FYNNEI. The CDR3 is made up of 14 amino acids. The V gene lost 7 bases and the J gene lost 4 bases, with 16 bases spanning the gap. J is TRBJ1-2 and V is TRBV2; the D gene is possibly TRBD1 (5 bases). The sequencing sample was made of peripheral blood. This TCR was recovered from a young man with active or convalescent COVID-19. The CDR3 DNA is TGTGCCAGCAAAGGGACTCTAGCTAGCTATGGCTACACCTTC. Protein sequence: CASKGTLASYGYTF.